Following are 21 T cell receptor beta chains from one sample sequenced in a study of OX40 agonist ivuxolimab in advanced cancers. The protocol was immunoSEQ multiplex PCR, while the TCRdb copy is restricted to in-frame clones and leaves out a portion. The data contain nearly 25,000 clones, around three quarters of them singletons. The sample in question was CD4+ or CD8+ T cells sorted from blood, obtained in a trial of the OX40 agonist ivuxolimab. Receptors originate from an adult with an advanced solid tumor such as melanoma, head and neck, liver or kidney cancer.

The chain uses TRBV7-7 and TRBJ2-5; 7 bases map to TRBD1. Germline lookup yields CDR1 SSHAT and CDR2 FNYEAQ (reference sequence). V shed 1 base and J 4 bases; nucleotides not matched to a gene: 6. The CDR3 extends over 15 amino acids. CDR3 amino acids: CASSLGRQGSETQYF. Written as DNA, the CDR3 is TGTGCCAGCAGCTTAGGACGACAGGGTTCAGAGACCCAGTACTTC.

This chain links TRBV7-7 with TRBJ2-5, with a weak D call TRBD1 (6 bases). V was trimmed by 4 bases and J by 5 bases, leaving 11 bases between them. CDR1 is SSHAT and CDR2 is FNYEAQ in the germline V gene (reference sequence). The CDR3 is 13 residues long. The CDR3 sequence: CASSSGHWETQYF. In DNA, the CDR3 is TGTGCCAGCAGCTCGGGACACTGGGAGACCCAGTACTTC.

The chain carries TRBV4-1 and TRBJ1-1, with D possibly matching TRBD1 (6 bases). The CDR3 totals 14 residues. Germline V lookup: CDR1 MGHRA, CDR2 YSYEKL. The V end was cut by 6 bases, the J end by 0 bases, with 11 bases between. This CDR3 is CASRLTGLNTEAFF. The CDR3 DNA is TGCGCCAGCAGACTGACAGGATTGAACACTGAAGCTTTCTTT.

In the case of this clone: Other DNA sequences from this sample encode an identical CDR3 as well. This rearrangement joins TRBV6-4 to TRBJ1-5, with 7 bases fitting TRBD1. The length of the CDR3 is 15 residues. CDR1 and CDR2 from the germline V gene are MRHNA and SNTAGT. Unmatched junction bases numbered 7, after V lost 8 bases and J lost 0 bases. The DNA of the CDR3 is TGTGCCAGCCGTGCACAGGGGAATAGCAATCAGCCCCAGCATTTT. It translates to CASRAQGNSNQPQHF.

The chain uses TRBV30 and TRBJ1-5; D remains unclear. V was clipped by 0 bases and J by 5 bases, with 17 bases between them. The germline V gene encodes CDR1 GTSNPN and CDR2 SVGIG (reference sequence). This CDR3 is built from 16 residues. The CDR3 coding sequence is TGTGCCTGGAGTGTAAGAGGTGGGCCTCCTTATCAGCCCCAGCATTTT. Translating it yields CAWSVRGGPPYQPQHF.

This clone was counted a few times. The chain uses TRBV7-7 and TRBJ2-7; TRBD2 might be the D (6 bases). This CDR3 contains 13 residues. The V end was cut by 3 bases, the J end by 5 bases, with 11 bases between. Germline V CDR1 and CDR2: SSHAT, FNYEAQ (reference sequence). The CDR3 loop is CASSFAGFHEQYF. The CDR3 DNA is TGTGCCAGCAGCTTTGCGGGGTTTCACGAGCAGTACTTC.

CDR3 bases: TGTGCCTGGAGTAGAGACAGGGGAGGTCATGGCTACACCTTC. Its protein is CAWSRDRGGHGYTF. The genes are TRBV30 and TRBJ1-2; TRBD1 matches at 8 bases. The germline CDR1 and CDR2 sequences are GTSNPN and SVGIG (reference sequence). This CDR3 comprises 14 residues. V shed 2 bases, J shed 6 bases, and the junction held 8 bases outside the gene matches.

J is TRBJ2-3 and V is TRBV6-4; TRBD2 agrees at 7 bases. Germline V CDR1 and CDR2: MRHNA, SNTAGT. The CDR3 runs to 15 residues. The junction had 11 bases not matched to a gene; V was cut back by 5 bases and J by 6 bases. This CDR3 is CASSRAGEPGDTQYF. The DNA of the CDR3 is TGTGCCAGCAGTCGCGCGGGGGAGCCCGGGGATACGCAGTATTTT.

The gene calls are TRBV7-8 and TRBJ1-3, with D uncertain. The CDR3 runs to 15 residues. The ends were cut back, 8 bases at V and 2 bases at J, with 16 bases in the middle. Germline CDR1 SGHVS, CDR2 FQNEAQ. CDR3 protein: CASSVEESPGNTIYF. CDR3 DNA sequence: TGTGCCAGCTCCGTGGAGGAGTCTCCTGGAAACACCATATATTTT.

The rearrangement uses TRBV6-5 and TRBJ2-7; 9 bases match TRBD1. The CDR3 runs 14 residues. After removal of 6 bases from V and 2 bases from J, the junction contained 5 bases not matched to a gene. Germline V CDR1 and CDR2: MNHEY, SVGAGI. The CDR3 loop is CASSSGTGPYEQYF. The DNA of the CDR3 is TGTGCCAGCAGCTCCGGGACAGGGCCCTACGAGCAGTACTTC.

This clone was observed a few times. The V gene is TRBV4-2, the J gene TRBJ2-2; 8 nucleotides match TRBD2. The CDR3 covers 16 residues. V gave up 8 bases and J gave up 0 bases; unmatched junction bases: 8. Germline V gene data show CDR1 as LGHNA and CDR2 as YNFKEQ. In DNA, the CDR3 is TGTGCCAGCCACGGGGGGGCGGGTTCGAACACCGGGGAGCTGTTTTTT. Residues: CASHGGAGSNTGELFF.

CDR3 in DNA: TGTGCCAGCAGCTTGGATGGCACACTGAACACTGAAGCTTTCTTT. This gives the protein CASSLDGTLNTEAFF. The rearrangement joins TRBV5-5 to TRBJ1-1; D remains unclear. The germline V gene has CDR1 SGHKS and CDR2 YYEKEE (reference sequence). V was shortened by 0 bases and J by 0 bases, with 9 bases between the two germline ends. The CDR3 runs 15 residues.

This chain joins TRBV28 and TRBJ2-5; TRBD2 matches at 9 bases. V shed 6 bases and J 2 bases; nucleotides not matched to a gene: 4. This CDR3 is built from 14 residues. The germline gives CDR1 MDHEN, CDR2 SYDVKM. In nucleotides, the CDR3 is TGTGCCAGCAGCTCTGCGGGGGGGCAAGAGACCCAGTACTTC. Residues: CASSSAGGQETQYF.

The CDR3 protein is CASRFPSAYSMNTEAFF. Written as DNA, the CDR3 is TGTGCAAGTCGCTTCCCGTCCGCCTATAGTATGAACACTGAAGCTTTCTTT. The gene calls are TRBV12-2 and TRBJ1-1. TRBV12-2 is an annotated pseudogene. The CDR3 sequence is 17 residues long.

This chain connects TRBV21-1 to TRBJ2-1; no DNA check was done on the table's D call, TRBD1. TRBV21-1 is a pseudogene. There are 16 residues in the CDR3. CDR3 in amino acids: CASSKGTGRTYNEQFF. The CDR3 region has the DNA TGTGCCAGCAGCAAGGGGACAGGGAGAACCTACAATGAGCAGTTCTTC.

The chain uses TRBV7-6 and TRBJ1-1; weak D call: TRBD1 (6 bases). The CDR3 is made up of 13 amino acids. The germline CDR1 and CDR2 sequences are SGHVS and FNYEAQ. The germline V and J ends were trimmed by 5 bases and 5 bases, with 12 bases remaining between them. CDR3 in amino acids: CASSNPGETEAFF. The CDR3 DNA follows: TGTGCCAGCAGCAATCCAGGGGAGACTGAAGCTTTCTTT.

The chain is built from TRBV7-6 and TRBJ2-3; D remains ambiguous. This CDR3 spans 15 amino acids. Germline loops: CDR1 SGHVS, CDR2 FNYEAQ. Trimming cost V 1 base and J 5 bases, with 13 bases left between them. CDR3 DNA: TGTGCCAGCAGCTTAGTTGGAGAAACCGGAGATACGCAGTATTTT. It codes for CASSLVGETGDTQYF.

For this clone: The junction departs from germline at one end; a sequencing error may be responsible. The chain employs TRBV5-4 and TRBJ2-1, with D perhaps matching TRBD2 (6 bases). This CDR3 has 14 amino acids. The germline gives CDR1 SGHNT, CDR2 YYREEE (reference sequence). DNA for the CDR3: TGTGCCAGCAGGTTGGGGGGCTCCTACAATGAGCAGTTCTTC. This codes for CASRLGGSYNEQFF. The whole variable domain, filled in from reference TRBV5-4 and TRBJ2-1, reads ETGVTQSPTHLIKTRGQQVTLRCSSQSGHNTVSWYQQALGQGPQFIFQYYREEENGRGNFPPRFSGLQFPNYSSELNVNALELDDSALYLCASRLGGSYNEQFFGPGTRLTVL.

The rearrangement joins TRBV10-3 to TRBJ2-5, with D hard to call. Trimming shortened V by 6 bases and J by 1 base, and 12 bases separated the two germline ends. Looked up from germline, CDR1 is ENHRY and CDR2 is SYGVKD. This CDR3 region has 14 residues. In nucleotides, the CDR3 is TGTGCCATCAGCCCTCAGGTTACCCAAGAGACCCAGTACTTC. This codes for CAISPQVTQETQYF.

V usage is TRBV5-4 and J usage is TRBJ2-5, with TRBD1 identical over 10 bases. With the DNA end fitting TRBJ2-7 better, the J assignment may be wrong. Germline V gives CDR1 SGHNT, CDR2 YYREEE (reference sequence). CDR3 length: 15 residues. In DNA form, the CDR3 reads TGTGCCAGCAGCTTTAGGGGACAGGGGTGGTACGAGCAGTACTTC. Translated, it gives CASSFRGQGWYEQYF.

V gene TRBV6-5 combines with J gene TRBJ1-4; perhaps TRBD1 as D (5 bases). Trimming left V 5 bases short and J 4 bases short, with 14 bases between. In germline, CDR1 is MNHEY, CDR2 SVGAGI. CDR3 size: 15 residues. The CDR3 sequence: CASSPRGRDNEKLFF. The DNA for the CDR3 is TGTGCCAGCAGTCCAAGGGGCAGGGATAATGAAAAACTGTTTTTT.